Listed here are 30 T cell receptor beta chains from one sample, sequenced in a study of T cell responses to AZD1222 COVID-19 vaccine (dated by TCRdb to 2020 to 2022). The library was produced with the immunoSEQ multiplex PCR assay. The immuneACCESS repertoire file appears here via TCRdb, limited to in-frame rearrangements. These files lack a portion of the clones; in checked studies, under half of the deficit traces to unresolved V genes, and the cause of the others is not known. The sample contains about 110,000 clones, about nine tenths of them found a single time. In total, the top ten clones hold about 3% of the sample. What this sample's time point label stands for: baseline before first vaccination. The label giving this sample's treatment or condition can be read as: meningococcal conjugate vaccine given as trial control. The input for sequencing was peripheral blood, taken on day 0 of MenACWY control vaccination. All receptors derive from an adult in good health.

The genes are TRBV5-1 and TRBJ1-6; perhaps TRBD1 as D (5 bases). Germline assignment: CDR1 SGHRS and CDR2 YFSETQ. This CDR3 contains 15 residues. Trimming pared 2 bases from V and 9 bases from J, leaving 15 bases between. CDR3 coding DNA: TGCGCCAGCAGCTTTGACAGTCCCTTCGGTTCACCCCTCCACTTT. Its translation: CASSFDSPFGSPLHF.

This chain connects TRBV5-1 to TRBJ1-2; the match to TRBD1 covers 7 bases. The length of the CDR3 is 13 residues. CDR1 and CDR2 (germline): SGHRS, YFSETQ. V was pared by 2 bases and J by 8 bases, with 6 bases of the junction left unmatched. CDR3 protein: CASSFTGAGGYTF. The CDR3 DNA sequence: TGCGCCAGCAGCTTTACAGGGGCAGGAGGCTACACCTTC.

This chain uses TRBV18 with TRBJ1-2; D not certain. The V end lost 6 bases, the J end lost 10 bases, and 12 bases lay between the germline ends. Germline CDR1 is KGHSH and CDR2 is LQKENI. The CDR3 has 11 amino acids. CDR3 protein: CASSSLAYYTF. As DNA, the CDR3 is TGTGCCAGCTCCTCCCTGGCGTACTACACCTTC.

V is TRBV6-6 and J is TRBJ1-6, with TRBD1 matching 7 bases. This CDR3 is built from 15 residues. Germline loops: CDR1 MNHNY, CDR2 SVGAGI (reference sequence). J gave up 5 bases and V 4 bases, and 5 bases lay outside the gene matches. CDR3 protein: CASSSQGGNNSPLHF. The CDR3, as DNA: TGTGCCAGCAGTTCGCAGGGGGGAAATAATTCACCCCTCCACTTT.

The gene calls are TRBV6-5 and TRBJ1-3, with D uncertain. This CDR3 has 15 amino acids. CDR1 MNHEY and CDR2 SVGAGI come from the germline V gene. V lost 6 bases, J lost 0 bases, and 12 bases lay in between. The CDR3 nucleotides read TGTGCCAGCAGAGCGACGGCTAACTCTGGAAACACCATATATTTT. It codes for CASRATANSGNTIYF.

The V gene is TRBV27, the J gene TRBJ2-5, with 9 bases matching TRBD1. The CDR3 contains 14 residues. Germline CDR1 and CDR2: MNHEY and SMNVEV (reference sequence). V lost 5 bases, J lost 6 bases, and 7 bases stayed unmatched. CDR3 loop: CASSRGQGIKTQYF. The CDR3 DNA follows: TGTGCCAGCAGTCGCGGACAGGGGATTAAGACCCAGTACTTC.

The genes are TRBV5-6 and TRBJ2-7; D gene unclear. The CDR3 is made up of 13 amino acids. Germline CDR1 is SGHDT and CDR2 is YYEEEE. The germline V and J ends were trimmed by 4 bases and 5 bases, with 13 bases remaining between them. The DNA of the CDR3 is TGTGCCAGCAGCCCCAGATATGAGGACGAGCAGTACTTC. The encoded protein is CASSPRYEDEQYF.

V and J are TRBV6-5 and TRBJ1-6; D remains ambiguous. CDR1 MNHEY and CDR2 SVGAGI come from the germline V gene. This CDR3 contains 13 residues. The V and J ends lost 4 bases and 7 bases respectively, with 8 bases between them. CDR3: CASSSGMNSPLHF. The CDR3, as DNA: TGTGCCAGCAGTTCCGGGATGAATTCACCCCTCCACTTT.

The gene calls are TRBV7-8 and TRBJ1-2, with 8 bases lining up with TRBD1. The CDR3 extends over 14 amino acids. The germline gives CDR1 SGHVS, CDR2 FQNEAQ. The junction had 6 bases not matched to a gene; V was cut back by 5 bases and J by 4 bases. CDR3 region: CASSPSGQVYGYTF. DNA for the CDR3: TGTGCCAGCAGCCCGTCGGGACAGGTCTATGGCTACACCTTC.

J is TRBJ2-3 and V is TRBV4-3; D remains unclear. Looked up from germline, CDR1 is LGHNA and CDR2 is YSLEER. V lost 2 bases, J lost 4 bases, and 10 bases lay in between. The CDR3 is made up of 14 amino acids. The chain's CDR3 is CASSQNLGSDTQYF. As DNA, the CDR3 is TGCGCCAGCAGCCAAAACCTAGGATCAGATACGCAGTATTTT.

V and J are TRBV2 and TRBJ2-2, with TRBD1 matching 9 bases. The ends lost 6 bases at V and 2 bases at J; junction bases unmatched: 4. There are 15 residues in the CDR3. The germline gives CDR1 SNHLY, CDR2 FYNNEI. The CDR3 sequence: CASREGQGNTGELFF. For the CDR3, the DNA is TGTGCCAGCAGAGAGGGACAGGGAAACACCGGGGAGCTGTTTTTT.

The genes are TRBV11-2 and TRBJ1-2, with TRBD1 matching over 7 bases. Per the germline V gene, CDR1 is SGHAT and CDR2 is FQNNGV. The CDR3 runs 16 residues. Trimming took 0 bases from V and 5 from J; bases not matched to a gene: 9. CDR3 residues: CASSLDVAGGQYGYTF. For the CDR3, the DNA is TGTGCCAGCAGCTTAGACGTGGCAGGGGGACAGTATGGCTACACCTTC.

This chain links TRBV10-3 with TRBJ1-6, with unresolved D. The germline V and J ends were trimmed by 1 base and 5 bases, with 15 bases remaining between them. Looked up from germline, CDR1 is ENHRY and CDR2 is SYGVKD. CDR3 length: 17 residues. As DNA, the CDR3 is TGTGCCATCAGTGAGTTGGGTTCTCCGTTCGATAATTCACCCCTCCACTTT. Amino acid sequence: CAISELGSPFDNSPLHF.

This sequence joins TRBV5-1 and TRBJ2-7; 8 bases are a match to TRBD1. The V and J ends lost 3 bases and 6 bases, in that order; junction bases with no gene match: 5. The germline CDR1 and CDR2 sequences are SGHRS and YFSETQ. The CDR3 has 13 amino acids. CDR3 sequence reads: CASSWTGSAEQYF. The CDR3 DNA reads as TGCGCCAGCAGCTGGACAGGGTCTGCCGAGCAGTACTTC.

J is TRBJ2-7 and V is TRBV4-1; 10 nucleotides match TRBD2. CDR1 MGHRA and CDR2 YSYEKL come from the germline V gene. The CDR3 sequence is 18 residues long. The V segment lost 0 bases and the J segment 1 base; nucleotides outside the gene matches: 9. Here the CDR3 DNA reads TGCGCCAGCAGCCAAGAGGGGGGGCTAGCGGGGGAATCCTACGAGCAGTACTTC. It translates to CASSQEGGLAGESYEQYF.

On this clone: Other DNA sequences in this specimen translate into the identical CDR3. The CDR3, as DNA: TGCGCCAGCAGCCCCGGCCCGGGGGGCAATCAGCCCCAGCATTTT. As protein: CASSPGPGGNQPQHF. The chain combines TRBV5-1 with TRBJ1-5, with D tentatively TRBD1 (5 bases). Germline assignment: CDR1 SGHRS and CDR2 YFSETQ. This CDR3 is 15 amino acids long. Trimming stripped 4 bases from V and 2 bases from J, with 13 bases between. The whole variable domain, remainder taken from reference TRBV5-1 and TRBJ1-5, is KAGVTQTPRYLIKTRGQQVTLSCSPISGHRSVSWYQQTPGQGLQFLFEYFSETQRNKGNFPGRFSGRQFSNSRSEMNVSTLELGDSALYLCASSPGPGGNQPQHFGDGTRLSIL.

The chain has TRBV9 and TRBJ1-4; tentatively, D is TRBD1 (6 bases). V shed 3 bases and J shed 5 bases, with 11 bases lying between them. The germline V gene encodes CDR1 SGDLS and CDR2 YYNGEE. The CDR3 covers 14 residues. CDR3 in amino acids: CASSGGARNEKLFF. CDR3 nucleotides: TGTGCCAGCAGCGGGGGGGCGCGGAATGAAAAACTGTTTTTT.

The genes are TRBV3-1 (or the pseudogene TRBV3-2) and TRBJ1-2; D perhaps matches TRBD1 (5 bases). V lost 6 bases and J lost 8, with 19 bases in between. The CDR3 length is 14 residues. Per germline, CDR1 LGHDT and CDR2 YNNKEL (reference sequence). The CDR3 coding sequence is TGTGCCAGCAGGCCCCCCTTCGGGGGTGGAGGCTACACCTTC. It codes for CASRPPFGGGGYTF.

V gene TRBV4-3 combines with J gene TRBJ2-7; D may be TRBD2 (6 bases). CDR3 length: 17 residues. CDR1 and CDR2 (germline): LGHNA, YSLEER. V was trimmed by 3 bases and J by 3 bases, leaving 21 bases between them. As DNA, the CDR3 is TGCGCCAGCAGCCAGACTTGGGACTCTTGGATTGACTACGAGCAGTACTTC. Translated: CASSQTWDSWIDYEQYF.

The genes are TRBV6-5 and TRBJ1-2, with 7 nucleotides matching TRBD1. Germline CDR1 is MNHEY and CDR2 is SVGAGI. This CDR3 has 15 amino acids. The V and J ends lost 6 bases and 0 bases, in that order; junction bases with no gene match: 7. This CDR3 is CASRPGQDANYGYTF. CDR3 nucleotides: TGTGCCAGCAGGCCCGGACAGGACGCTAACTATGGCTACACCTTC.

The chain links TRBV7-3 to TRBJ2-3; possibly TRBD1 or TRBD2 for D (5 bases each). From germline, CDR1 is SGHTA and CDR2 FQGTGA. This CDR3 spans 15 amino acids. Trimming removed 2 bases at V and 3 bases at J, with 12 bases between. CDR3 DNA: TGTGCCAGCAGCTTAGAGAACTGGGGGACAGATACGCAGTATTTT. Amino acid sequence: CASSLENWGTDTQYF.

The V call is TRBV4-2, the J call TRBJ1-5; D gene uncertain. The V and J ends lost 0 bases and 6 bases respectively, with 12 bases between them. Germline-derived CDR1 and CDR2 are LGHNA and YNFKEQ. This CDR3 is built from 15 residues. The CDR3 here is CASSQDGQKSQPQHF. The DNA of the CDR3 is TGTGCCAGCAGCCAAGATGGCCAGAAGAGTCAGCCCCAGCATTTT.

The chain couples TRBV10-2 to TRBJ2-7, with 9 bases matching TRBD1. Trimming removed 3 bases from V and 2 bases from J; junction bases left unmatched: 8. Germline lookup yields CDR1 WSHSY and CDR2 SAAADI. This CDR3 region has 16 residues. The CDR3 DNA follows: TGCGCCAGCAGTGATCCGGACAGGGGAGTCACCTACGAGCAGTACTTC. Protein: CASSDPDRGVTYEQYF.

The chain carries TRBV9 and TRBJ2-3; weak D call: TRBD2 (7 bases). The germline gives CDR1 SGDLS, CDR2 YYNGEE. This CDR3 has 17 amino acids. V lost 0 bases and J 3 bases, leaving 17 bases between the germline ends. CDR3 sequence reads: CASSVEGGAVYTDTQYF. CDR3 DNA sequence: TGTGCCAGCAGCGTAGAAGGGGGGGCGGTTTATACAGATACGCAGTATTTT. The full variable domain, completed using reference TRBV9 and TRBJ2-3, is DSGVTQTPKHLITATGQRVTLRCSPRSGDLSVYWYQQSLDQGLQFLIQYYNGEERAKGNILERFSAQQFPDLHSELNLSSLELGDSALYFCASSVEGGAVYTDTQYFGPGTRLTVL.

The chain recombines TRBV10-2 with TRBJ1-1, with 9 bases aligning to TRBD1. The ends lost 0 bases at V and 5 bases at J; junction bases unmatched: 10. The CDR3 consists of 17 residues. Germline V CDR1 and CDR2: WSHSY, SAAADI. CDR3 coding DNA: TGCGCCAGCAGTGAGTCGGGGGGGGACAGGGACGGAACTGAAGCTTTCTTT. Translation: CASSESGGDRDGTEAFF.

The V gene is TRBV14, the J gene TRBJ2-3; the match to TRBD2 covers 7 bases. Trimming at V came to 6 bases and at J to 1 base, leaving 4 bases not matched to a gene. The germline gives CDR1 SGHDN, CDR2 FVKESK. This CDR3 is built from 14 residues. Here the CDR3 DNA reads TGTGCCAGCAGTAAAAGCGGGGGCACAGATACGCAGTATTTT. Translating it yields CASSKSGGTDTQYF.

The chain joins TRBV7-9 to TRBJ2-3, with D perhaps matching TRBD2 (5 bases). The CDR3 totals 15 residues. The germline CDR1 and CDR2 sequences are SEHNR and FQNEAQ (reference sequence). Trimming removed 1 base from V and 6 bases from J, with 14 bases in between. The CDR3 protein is CASSLERAVGDTQYF. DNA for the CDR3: TGTGCCAGCAGCTTAGAGAGGGCGGTGGGGGATACGCAGTATTTT.

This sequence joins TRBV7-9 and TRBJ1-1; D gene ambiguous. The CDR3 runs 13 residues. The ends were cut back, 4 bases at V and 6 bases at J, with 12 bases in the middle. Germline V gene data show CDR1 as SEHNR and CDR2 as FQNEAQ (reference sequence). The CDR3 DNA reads TGTGCCAGCAGCTCCCAGAAGGGCTCTGAAGCTTTCTTT. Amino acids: CASSSQKGSEAFF.

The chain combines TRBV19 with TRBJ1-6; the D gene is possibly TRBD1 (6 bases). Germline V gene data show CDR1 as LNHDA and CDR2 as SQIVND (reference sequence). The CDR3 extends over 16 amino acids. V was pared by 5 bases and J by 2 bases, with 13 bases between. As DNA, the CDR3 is TGTGCCAGTAGTTCCACAGGGTACACCTATAATTCACCCCTCCACTTT. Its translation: CASSSTGYTYNSPLHF.

Written as DNA, the CDR3 is TGTGCCAGCAGCTTGGACAGGGCCCCAAACACTGAAGCTTTCTTT. Translating gives CASSLDRAPNTEAFF. V and J are TRBV5-6 and TRBJ1-1; TRBD1 is a possible D gene (6 bases). V shed 0 bases and J shed 2 bases, with 11 bases lying between them. The germline V gene has CDR1 SGHDT and CDR2 YYEEEE. The CDR3 is made up of 15 amino acids.